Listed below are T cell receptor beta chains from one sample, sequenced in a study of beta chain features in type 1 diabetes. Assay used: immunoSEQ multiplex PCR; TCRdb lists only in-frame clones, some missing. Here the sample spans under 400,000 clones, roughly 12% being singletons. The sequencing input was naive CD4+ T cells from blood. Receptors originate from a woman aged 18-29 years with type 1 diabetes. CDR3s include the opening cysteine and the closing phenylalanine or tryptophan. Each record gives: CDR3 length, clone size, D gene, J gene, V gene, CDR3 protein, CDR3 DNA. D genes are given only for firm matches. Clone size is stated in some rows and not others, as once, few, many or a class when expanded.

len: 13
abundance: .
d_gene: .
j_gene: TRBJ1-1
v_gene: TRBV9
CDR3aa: CASSSRGDTEAFF
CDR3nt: TGTGCCAGCAGCTCCCGGGGGGACACTGAAGCTTTCTTT

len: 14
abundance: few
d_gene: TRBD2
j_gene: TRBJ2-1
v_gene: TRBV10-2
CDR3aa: CASRELAANNEQFF
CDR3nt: TGCGCCAGCAGGGAACTAGCGGCTAACAATGAGCAGTTCTTC

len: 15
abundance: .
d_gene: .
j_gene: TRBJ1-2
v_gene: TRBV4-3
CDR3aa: CASSPQPTANYGYTF
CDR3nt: TGCGCCAGCAGCCCCCAACCAACAGCTAACTATGGCTACACCTTC

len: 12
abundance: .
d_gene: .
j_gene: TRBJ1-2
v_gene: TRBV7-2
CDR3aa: CASSSLSSVYTF
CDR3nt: TGTGCCAGCAGCTCTCTCTCCTCAGTGTACACCTTC

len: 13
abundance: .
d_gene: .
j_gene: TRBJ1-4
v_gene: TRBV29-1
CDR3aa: CSVESGSNEKLFF
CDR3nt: TGCAGCGTTGAAAGCGGGTCTAATGAAAAACTGTTTTTT

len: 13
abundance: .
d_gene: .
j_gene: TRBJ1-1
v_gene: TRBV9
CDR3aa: CASSVVRDTEAFF
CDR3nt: TGTGCCAGCAGCGTAGTGAGGGACACTGAAGCTTTCTTT

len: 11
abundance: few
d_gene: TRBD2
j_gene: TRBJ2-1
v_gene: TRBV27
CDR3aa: CASRGLAKQFF
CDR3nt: TGTGCCAGCAGAGGACTAGCCAAGCAGTTCTTC

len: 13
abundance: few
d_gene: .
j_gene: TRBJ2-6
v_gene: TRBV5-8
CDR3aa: CASAGSGANVLTF
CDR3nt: TGTGCCAGCGCGGGATCAGGGGCCAACGTCCTGACTTTC

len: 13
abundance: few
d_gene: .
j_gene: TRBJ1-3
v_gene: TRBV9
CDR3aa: CASTASSGNTIYF
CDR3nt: TGTGCCAGCACCGCGAGCTCTGGAAACACCATATATTTT

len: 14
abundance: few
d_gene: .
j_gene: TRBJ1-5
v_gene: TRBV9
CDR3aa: CASSVGGEDQPQHF
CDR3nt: TGTGCCAGCAGCGTAGGGGGAGAAGATCAGCCCCAGCATTTT

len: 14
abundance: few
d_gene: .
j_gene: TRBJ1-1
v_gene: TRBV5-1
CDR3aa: CASSFSGENTEAFF
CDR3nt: TGCGCCAGCAGCTTCTCAGGGGAGAACACTGAAGCTTTCTTT

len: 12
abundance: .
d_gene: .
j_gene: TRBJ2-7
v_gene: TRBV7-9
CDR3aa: CASSSTGYEQYF
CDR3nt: TGTGCCAGCAGCTCAACGGGGTACGAGCAGTACTTC

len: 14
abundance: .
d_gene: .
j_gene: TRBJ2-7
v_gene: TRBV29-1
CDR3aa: CSVFFGPSPYEQYF
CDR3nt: TGCAGCGTATTCTTCGGTCCTAGCCCCTACGAGCAGTACTTC

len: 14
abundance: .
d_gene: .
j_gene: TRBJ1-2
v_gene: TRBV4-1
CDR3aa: CASSLSGGSEGYTF
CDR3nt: TGCGCCAGCAGTCTCTCTGGGGGCTCGGAGGGCTACACCTTC

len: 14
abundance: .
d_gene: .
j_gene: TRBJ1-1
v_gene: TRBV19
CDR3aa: CASSITGGGTEAFF
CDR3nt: TGTGCCAGTAGTATCACAGGCGGGGGCACTGAAGCTTTCTTT

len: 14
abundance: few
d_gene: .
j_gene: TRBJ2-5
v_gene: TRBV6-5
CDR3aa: CASSYSNGEETQYF
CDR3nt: TGTGCCAGCAGTTACTCGAACGGAGAAGAGACCCAGTACTTC

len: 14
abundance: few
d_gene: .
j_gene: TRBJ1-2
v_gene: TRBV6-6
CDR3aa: CASKVLQGFYGYTF
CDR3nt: TGTGCCAGCAAAGTACTCCAGGGGTTCTATGGCTACACCTTC

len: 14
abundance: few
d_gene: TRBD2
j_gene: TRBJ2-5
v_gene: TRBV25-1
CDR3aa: CASSPISGGETQYF
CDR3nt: TGTGCCAGCAGCCCTATTAGCGGGGGGGAGACCCAGTACTTC

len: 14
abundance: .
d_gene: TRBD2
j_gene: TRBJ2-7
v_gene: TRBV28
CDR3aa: CAGSHRDYTYEQYF
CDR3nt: TGTGCCGGATCCCATCGGGACTATACCTACGAGCAGTACTTC

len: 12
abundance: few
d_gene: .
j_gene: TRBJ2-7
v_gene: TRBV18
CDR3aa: CASSLQDYEQYF
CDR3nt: TGTGCCAGCTCACTACAGGACTACGAGCAGTACTTC

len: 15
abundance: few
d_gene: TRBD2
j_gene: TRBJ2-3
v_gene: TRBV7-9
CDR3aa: CASSLVGGDTDTQYF
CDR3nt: TGTGCCAGCAGCTTAGTTGGGGGGGACACAGATACGCAGTATTTT

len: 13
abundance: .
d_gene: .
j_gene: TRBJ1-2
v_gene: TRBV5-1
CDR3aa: CASSPDRFYGYTF
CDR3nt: TGCGCCAGCAGCCCTGACAGGTTCTATGGCTACACCTTC

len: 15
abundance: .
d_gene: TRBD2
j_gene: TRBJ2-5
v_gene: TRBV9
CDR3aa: CASSVTGLAYETQYF
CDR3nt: TGTGCCAGCAGCGTAACGGGACTAGCATATGAGACCCAGTACTTC

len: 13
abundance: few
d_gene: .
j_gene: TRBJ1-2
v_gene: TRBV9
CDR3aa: CASSVDSNYGYTF
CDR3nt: TGTGCCAGCAGCGTAGACAGCAACTATGGCTACACCTTC

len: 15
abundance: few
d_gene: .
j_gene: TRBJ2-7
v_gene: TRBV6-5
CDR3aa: CASSYLRGSSYEQYF
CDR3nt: TGTGCCAGCAGTTACTTGCGGGGTAGCTCCTACGAGCAGTACTTC

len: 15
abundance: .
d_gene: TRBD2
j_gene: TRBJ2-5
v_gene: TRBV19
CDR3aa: CATIGPGLAEETQYF
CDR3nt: TGTGCCACGATAGGACCGGGACTAGCGGAAGAGACCCAGTACTTC

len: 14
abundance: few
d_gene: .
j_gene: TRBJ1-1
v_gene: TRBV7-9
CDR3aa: CASSSEVAATEAFF
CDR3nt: TGTGCCAGCAGCTCTGAGGTGGCAGCCACTGAAGCTTTCTTT

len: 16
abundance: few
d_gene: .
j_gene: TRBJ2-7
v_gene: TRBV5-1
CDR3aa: CASSLSGVKESHEQYF
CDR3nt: TGCGCCAGCAGCTTGTCCGGGGTAAAGGAGTCTCACGAGCAGTACTTC

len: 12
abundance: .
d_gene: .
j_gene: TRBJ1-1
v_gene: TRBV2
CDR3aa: CASIGGNTEAFF
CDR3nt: TGTGCCAGCATAGGAGGGAACACTGAAGCTTTCTTT

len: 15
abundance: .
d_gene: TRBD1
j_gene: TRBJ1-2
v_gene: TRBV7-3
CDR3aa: CASSPDRGAVHGYTF
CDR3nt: TGTGCCAGCAGCCCGGACAGGGGCGCGGTCCATGGCTACACCTTC

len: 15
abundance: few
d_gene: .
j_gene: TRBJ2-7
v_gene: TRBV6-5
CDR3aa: CASSYSTGTTYEQYF
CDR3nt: TGTGCCAGCAGTTACTCGACCGGGACAACCTACGAGCAGTACTTC

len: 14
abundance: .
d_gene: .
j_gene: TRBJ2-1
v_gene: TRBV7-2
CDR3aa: CASSGVRRDDEQFF
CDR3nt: TGTGCCAGCAGCGGGGTTCGGAGGGACGATGAGCAGTTCTTC

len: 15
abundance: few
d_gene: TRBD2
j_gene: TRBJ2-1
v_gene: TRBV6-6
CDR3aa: CASRGVGLAANEQFF
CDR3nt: TGTGCCAGTCGGGGGGTCGGACTAGCGGCCAATGAGCAGTTCTTC

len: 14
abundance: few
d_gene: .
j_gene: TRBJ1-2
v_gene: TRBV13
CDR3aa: CASSSGAGDYGYTF
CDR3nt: TGTGCCAGCAGCTCAGGAGCGGGGGACTATGGCTACACCTTC

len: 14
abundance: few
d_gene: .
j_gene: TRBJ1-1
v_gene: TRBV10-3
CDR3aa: CAIRTGHLNTEAFF
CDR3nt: TGTGCCATCAGAACGGGACACTTGAACACTGAAGCTTTCTTT

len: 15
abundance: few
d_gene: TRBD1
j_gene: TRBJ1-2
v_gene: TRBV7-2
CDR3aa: CASSFTTGGGYGYTF
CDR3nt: TGTGCCAGCAGCTTCACGACAGGGGGTGGCTATGGCTACACCTTC

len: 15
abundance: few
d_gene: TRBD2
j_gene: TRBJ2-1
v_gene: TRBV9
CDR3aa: CASSVDPREGLEQFF
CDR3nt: TGTGCCAGCAGCGTAGACCCGCGGGAGGGCCTTGAGCAGTTCTTC

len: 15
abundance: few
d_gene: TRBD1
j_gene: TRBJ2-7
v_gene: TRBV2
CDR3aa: CASRAFGTAAYEQYF
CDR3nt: TGTGCCAGCAGAGCCTTCGGGACAGCCGCCTACGAGCAGTACTTC

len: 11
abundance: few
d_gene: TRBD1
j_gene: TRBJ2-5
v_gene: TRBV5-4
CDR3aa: CASGTEETQYF
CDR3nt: TGTGCCAGCGGGACAGAAGAGACCCAGTACTTC

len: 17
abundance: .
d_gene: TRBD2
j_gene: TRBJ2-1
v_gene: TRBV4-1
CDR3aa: CASSLTASGSSYNEQFF
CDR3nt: TGCGCCAGCAGCCTGACGGCTAGCGGGAGCTCCTACAATGAGCAGTTCTTC

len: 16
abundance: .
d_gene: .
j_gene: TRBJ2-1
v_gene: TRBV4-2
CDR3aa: CASSRDIGRGYNEQFF
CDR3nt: TGTGCCAGCAGTCGCGATATAGGAAGAGGATACAATGAGCAGTTCTTC

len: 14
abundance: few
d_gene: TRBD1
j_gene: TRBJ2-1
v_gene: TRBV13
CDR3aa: CASSFGTGDGGQFF
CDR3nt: TGTGCCAGCAGCTTCGGGACAGGGGATGGTGGGCAGTTCTTC

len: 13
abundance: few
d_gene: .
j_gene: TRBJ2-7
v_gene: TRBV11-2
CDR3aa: CASSLFRGYEQYF
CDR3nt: TGTGCCAGCAGCTTATTCCGAGGCTACGAGCAGTACTTC

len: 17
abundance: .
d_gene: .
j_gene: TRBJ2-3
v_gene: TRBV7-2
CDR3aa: CASSFRSSAVSTDTQYF
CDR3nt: TGTGCCAGCAGCTTCCGGAGTAGCGCTGTAAGCACAGATACGCAGTATTTT

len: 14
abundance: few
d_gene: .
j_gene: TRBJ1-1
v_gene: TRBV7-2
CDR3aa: CAVGGGGERTEAFF
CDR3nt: TGTGCCGTGGGAGGGGGGGGAGAAAGGACTGAAGCTTTCTTT

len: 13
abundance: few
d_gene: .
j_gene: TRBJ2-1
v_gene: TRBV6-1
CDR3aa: CASMASWGDEQFF
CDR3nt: TGTGCCAGCATGGCCTCCTGGGGCGATGAGCAGTTCTTC

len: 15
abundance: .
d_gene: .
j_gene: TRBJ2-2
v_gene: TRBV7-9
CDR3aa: CASSLGRTNTGELFF
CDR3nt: TGTGCCAGCAGCTTAGGGAGAACGAACACCGGGGAGCTGTTTTTT

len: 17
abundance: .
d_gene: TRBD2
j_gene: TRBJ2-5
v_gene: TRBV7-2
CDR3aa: CASRGGWASGNQETQYF
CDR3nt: TGTGCCAGCAGAGGGGGCTGGGCTAGCGGGAACCAAGAGACCCAGTACTTC

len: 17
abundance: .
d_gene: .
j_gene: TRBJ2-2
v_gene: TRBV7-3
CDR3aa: CASSPWTPTYRTGELFF
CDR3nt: TGTGCCAGCAGCCCCTGGACACCCACTTATAGGACCGGGGAGCTGTTTTTT

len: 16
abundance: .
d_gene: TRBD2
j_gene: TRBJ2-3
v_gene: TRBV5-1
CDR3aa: CASSLEASGGPVTQYF
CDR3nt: TGCGCCAGCAGCTTGGAGGCTAGCGGGGGGCCCGTTACGCAGTATTTT

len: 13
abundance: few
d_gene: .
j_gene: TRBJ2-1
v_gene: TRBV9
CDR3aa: CASSVVPGGEQFF
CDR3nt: TGTGCCAGCAGCGTAGTTCCGGGCGGGGAGCAGTTCTTC

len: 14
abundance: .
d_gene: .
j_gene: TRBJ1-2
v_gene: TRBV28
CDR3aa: CASSRVSTNYGYTF
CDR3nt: TGTGCCAGCAGCCGGGTTAGCACTAACTATGGCTACACCTTC

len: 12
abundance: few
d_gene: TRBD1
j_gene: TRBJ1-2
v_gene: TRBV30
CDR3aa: CAWSVGQHGYTF
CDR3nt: TGTGCCTGGAGCGTGGGACAGCATGGCTACACCTTC